This T cell receptor beta chain was identified during a study of cytomegalovirus exposure and HLA in healthy donors. Study-wide background: From some 180 million T cells, an earlier analysis saw 120 million or so unique TCR beta sequences. Genetic ancestry analysis placed under 90% of the roughly 400 donors that were genotyped in the Caucasian-associated cluster.

PCR was performed using 60 Vbeta and 13 Jbeta primers. Sequencing was performed with immunoSEQ multiplex PCR; in TCRdb, only in-frame clones are kept and a portion is missing. The sample gives some 210,000 clones, 77% of which show up once; roughly 2.1% is in the top ten. Findings of the study overall: In a later analysis, parvovirus B19, influenza, CMV and Epstein-Barr virus appeared linked to several top co-occurrence clusters.

Germline V gene lookup returns CDR1 SGHTA and CDR2 FQGNSA. The V and J ends lost 0 bases and 3 bases, in that order; junction bases with no gene match: 4. This CDR3 is built from 18 residues. As concerns this clone: Its antigen is currently unknown.

Sequenced input: PBMCs. The clonotype comes from a woman between 25 and 40 years old in good health and CMV-seropositive. The gene calls are TRBV7-2 and TRBJ1-6, with TRBD1 identical over 11 bases. The DNA of the CDR3 is TGTGCCAGCAGCTTAGCAAGGACAGGGGGCGTCTATAATTCACCCCTCCACTTT. Translated: CASSLARTGGVYNSPLHF.